This T cell receptor (beta chain) was recorded in a study of blood T cell repertoires in COVID-19. Overall study: There were acute and convalescent COVID-19 samples, and they came from the United States, Italy and Spain. PBMCs, B-cell-depleted T cells, or T cells provided the cDNA or gDNA that made up the material.

In the original analysis: Scientists estimated how many nucleated cells there were by amplifying reference gene primers. Produced via immunoSEQ multiplex PCR; TCRdb's table is partial and in-frame only. D and trimming come from the DNA, and the V and J calls and clone size come from that table. The sample yields 95,000 to 150,000 clones, roughly 77% seen once. The source material was peripheral blood. The sequence was obtained from a man in his sixties with active or convalescent COVID-19.

The CDR3 DNA is TGCGCCAGCAGCCAAGATTTCGGGACTAGCGGGAGGGTAAGGCAGTTCTTC. Its translation is CASSQDFGTSGRVRQFF. The rearrangement links TRBV4-3 to TRBJ2-1; 16 bases align to TRBD2. Germline V gene lookup returns CDR1 LGHNA and CDR2 YSLEER. This CDR3 spans 17 amino acids. V shed 0 bases and J 12 bases; nucleotides not matched to a gene: 8.